These 6 T cell receptor beta chains were sequenced from one sample in a study of long-term antiretroviral therapy in people with HIV. immunoSEQ v3.0 was run at survey level. Profiling relied on immunoSEQ multiplex PCR, and the TCRdb table lists in-frame clones only, not all of them. The sample lists about 9,000 clones, 80% to 85% occurring once. The source material was unsorted PBMCs, sampled 0.3 years before starting antiretroviral therapy. These receptors were taken from a man aged 30 to 39 with HIV.

The V and J genes are TRBV5-1 and TRBJ2-1; 11 nucleotides agree with TRBD2. This CDR3 is built from 14 residues. The V gene end was trimmed by 9 bases and the J gene end by 5 bases; junction bases not matched to a gene: 7. CDR1 is SGHRS and CDR2 is YFSETQ in the germline V gene. CDR3: CATKGLAANNEQFF. In DNA form, the CDR3 reads TGCGCCACCAAGGGACTAGCGGCAAACAATGAGCAGTTCTTC.

The rearrangement uses TRBV10-3 and TRBJ2-1; TRBD2 aligns across 9 bases. The CDR3 contains 16 residues. Germline V gene lookup returns CDR1 ENHRY and CDR2 SYGVKD. Trimming took 0 bases from V and 2 from J; bases not matched to a gene: 2. CDR3: CAISESSGRTYNEQFF. CDR3 DNA sequence: TGTGCCATCAGTGAGTCAAGCGGGAGGACCTACAATGAGCAGTTCTTC.

This clone came up a few times. This sequence joins TRBV4-1 and TRBJ1-3; D remains ambiguous. CDR1 is MGHRA and CDR2 is YSYEKL in the germline V gene. V lost 0 bases, J lost 0 bases, and 15 bases lay in between. CDR3 length equals 18 residues. CDR3 DNA: TGCGCCAGCAGCCAAGATAGGAAGGCTTCGGGCTCTGGAAACACCATATATTTT. As protein: CASSQDRKASGSGNTIYF.

The V call is TRBV6-6, the J call TRBJ2-5; D remains ambiguous. This CDR3 is 14 amino acids long. Per the germline V gene, CDR1 is MNHNY and CDR2 is SVGAGI (reference sequence). The V gene lost 4 bases and the J gene lost 2 bases, with 11 bases spanning the gap. The CDR3 coding sequence is TGTGCCAGCAGTTTGTCCTTCGGGCAAGAGACCCAGTACTTC. It encodes CASSLSFGQETQYF.

By proportion, this clone is medium-sized. The chain joins TRBV7-2 to TRBJ2-7; TRBD1 is a possible D gene (6 bases). CDR3 size: 18 residues. In germline, CDR1 is SGHTA, CDR2 FQGNSA. V was pared by 3 bases and J by 0 bases, with 21 bases between. DNA of the CDR3: TGTGCCAGCAGCTTCCCCACCTCCTTACAGGGATACTCCTACGAGCAGTACTTC. Translation: CASSFPTSLQGYSYEQYF.

The rearrangement links TRBV15 to TRBJ2-1; TRBD2 is a possible D gene (6 bases). Trimming removed 8 bases at V and 4 bases at J, with 12 bases between. The CDR3 contains 13 residues. Germline CDR1 reads LNHNV; CDR2 reads YYDKDF (reference sequence). This CDR3 reads CATEGLPYNEQFF. The CDR3 coding sequence is TGTGCCACCGAGGGACTTCCTTACAATGAGCAGTTCTTC.